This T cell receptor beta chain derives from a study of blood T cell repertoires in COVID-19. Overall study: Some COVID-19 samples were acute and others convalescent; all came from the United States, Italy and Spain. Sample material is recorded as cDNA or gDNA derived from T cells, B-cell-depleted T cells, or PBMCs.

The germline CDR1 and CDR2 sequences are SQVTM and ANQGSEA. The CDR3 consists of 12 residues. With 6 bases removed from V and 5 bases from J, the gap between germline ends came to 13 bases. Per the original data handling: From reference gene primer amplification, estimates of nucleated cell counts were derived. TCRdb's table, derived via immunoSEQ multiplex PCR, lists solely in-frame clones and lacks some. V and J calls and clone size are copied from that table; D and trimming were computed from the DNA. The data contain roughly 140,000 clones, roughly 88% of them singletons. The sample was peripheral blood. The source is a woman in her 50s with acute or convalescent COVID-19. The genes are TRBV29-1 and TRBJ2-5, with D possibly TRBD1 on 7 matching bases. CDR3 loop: CSVIPGGETQYF. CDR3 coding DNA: TGCAGCGTCATCCCAGGGGGGGAGACCCAGTACTTC.